This passage covers 25 T cell receptor beta chains from one sample sequenced in a study of neurological immune-mediated disorders. TCRdb redid the calling of the 5' RACE reads with MiXCR, one entry per CDR3 protein. Among fewer than 90,000 distinct CDR3 sequences, roughly 5% were seen once, and the ten largest hold roughly 7.4%. Source material: PBMCs. The receptors derive from a man aged 18-30 years with multiple sclerosis.

This clonotype was seen repeatedly, ten times or more. The V and J genes are TRBV12-3 or TRBV12-4 and TRBJ2-7; 8 nucleotides agree with TRBD1. The CDR3 extends over 14 amino acids. Unmatched junction bases numbered 5, after V lost 7 bases and J lost 0 bases. The CDR3 nucleotides read TGTGCCAGCAACACAGGGGGAGACTCCTACGAGCAGTACTTC. Protein sequence: CASNTGGDSYEQYF.

This clonotype occurred many times. The chain links TRBV9 to TRBJ2-3, with TRBD1 as a possible D gene (5 bases). The CDR3 is made up of 16 amino acids. Germline V gene sequence: CDR1 SGDLS, CDR2 YYNGEE. V was cut by 0 bases and J by 4 bases, with 15 bases left in between. The CDR3 protein is CASSVGLRGSADTQYF. DNA for the CDR3: TGTGCCAGCAGCGTAGGATTAAGGGGCAGCGCAGATACGCAGTATTTT.

The chain combines TRBV10-3 with TRBJ2-7; 12 bases fit TRBD1. Per germline, CDR1 ENHRY and CDR2 SYGVKD. The CDR3 has 15 amino acids. V shed 3 bases, J shed 5 bases, and the junction held 5 bases outside the gene matches. CDR3 protein: CAISDAGQGANEQYF. CDR3 sequence (DNA): TGTGCCATCAGTGATGCGGGACAGGGGGCGAACGAGCAGTACTTC.

The gene calls are TRBV20-1 and TRBJ1-6; no clear D. Looked up from germline, CDR1 is DFQATT and CDR2 is SNEGSKA (reference sequence). This CDR3 contains 17 residues. Trimming removed 2 bases from V and 0 bases from J, with 14 bases in between. CDR3 residues: CSARMGGYSSYNSPLHF. CDR3 DNA sequence: TGCAGTGCTAGAATGGGCGGTTATAGCTCCTATAATTCACCCCTCCACTTT.

This clonotype was observed a few times. Being one base from a much bigger clone, this may be a read error. The chain employs TRBV29-1 and TRBJ2-1; D unclear. Germline V CDR1 and CDR2: SQVTM, ANQGSEA. V lost 2 bases to trimming and J lost 3 bases, with 11 bases between them. The CDR3 is 14 residues long. The CDR3 region is CSVESVLNYNEQFF. The CDR3 DNA reads TGCAGCGTTGAAAGCGTACTAAACTACAATGAGCAGTTCTTC.

This clonotype was picked up many times. The junction does not match germline at one end; this may be a read error. V is TRBV20-1 and J is TRBJ1-6; D gene ambiguous. The CDR3 contains 13 residues. Germline V gene data show CDR1 as DFQATT and CDR2 as SNEGSKA (reference sequence). CDR3 sequence (DNA): TGCAGTGCTACGGTTACGAGTAATTCACCCCTCAACTTT. This encodes CSATVTSNSPLNF.

This clonotype was counted ten times or more. This rearrangement joins TRBV24-1 to TRBJ2-1; 7 positions agree with TRBD2. This CDR3 has 18 amino acids. From germline, CDR1 is KGHDR and CDR2 SFDVKD. V lost 5 bases to trimming and J lost 9 bases; unmatched junction nucleotides: 21. The DNA for the CDR3 is TGTGCCACCAGTGGCCCTCAGTTGCGGAGGACTAGTGTCAGTGAGCAGTTCTTC. Translation: CATSGPQLRRTSVSEQFF.

This clonotype occurred many times. The V and J genes are TRBV7-2 and TRBJ2-3, with D possibly being TRBD1 or TRBD2 (5 bases each). V gave up 5 bases and J gave up 2 bases, with 11 bases separating them. CDR1 is SGHTA, CDR2 FQGNSA, per germline. This CDR3 spans 14 amino acids. The CDR3 here is CASSRGDLTDTQYF. The CDR3 bases are TGTGCCAGCAGCCGAGGGGACCTCACAGATACGCAGTATTTT.

This clonotype was picked up many times. This chain joins TRBV7-2 and TRBJ1-4; D perhaps matches TRBD1 (5 bases). The V end was cut by 5 bases, the J end by 0 bases, with 10 bases between. The CDR3 consists of 15 residues. Germline values: CDR1 SGHTA, CDR2 FQGNSA. DNA for the CDR3: TGTGCCAGCAGCAGGGGCCCTACAACTAATGAAAAACTGTTTTTT. Its protein product is CASSRGPTTNEKLFF.

This clonotype was seen ten or more times. The chain combines TRBV9 with TRBJ1-1, with D unclear. Deletions cut 3 bases from V and 4 bases from J, with 16 bases between. Per germline, CDR1 SGDLS and CDR2 YYNGEE. The CDR3 consists of 15 residues. The CDR3 here is CASSAEMNAGTEAFF. Written as DNA, the CDR3 is TGTGCCAGCAGCGCTGAAATGAACGCGGGCACTGAAGCTTTCTTT. Complete variable domain (other parts from reference TRBV9 and TRBJ1-1): DSGVTQTPKHLITATGQRVTLRCSPRSGDLSVYWYQQSLDQGLQFLIQYYNGEERAKGNILERFSAQQFPDLHSELNLSSLELGDSALYFCASSAEMNAGTEAFFGQGTRLTVV.

This clonotype has just a few counts. The chain recombines TRBV18 with TRBJ2-4; no firm D call. V lost 0 bases, J lost 3 bases, and 18 bases lay in between. The germline gives CDR1 KGHSH, CDR2 LQKENI. This CDR3 is built from 18 residues. In DNA form, the CDR3 reads TGTGCCAGCTCACCACCCGCTGGCGGTCCCATGGTCAAAAACATTCAGTACTTC. It translates to CASSPPAGGPMVKNIQYF.

The sample holds many counts of this clonotype. The gene calls are TRBV4-2 and TRBJ2-3, with TRBD2 as a possible D gene (5 bases). The CDR3 covers 16 residues. V was clipped by 0 bases and J by 2 bases, with 12 bases between them. Germline CDR1 and CDR2: LGHNA and YNFKEQ. For the CDR3, the DNA is TGTGCCAGCAGCCAAGATTTGCTAGCTTTCACAGATACGCAGTATTTT. It encodes CASSQDLLAFTDTQYF.

This clonotype was found many times. The chain employs TRBV12-3 or TRBV12-4 and TRBJ1-1, with D hard to call. CDR3 length: 13 residues. The V end was cut by 3 bases, the J end by 1 base, with 6 bases between. Here the CDR3 reads CASSFPGNTEAFF. The CDR3 DNA sequence: TGTGCCAGCAGTTTCCCAGGGAACACTGAAGCTTTCTTT.

This clonotype showed up many times. The J gene is TRBJ2-6, the V gene TRBV7-2; a possible D gene is TRBD2 (5 bases). This CDR3 is 17 amino acids long. Germline assignment: CDR1 SGHTA and CDR2 FQGNSA. Trimming removed 7 bases at V and 0 bases at J, with 16 bases between. This CDR3 is CASTSLDSYSGANVLTF. The CDR3 nucleotides read TGTGCCAGCACCTCCCTGGACTCCTACTCTGGGGCCAACGTCCTGACTTTC.

This clonotype was recorded many times. The gene calls are TRBV20-1 and TRBJ2-2; D uncertain. CDR1 DFQATT and CDR2 SNEGSKA come from the germline V gene (reference sequence). V lost 3 bases, J lost 7 bases, and 9 bases lay in between. The CDR3 is 12 residues long. CDR3 sequence: CSASTGHGELFF. CDR3 nucleotides: TGCAGTGCTAGTACCGGGCACGGGGAGCTGTTTTTT.

The CDR3 nucleotides read TGTGCCAGCAGTTACACCGACAGCGACGAATACCAAGAGACCCAGTACTTC. Protein product: CASSYTDSDEYQETQYF. This rearrangement joins TRBV6-2 or TRBV6-3 to TRBJ2-5; D perhaps matches TRBD1 (5 bases). V was clipped by 2 bases and J by 0 bases, with 16 bases between them. CDR3 length: 17 amino acids. Germline loops: CDR1 MNHEY, CDR2 SVGEGT.

This clonotype has at least ten counts. V gene TRBV7-8 combines with J gene TRBJ2-1; D is unresolved. In germline, CDR1 is SGHVS, CDR2 FQNEAQ. V lost 5 bases to trimming and J lost 10 bases, with 9 bases between them. The CDR3 runs to 11 residues. CDR3 sequence (DNA): TGTGCCAGCAGCCAAATTGAGGAGCAGTTCTTC. Residues: CASSQIEEQFF.

The chain is built from TRBV30 and TRBJ1-3; tentatively, D is TRBD1 (5 bases). V gave up 2 bases and J gave up 0 bases, with 11 bases separating them. Germline loops: CDR1 GTSNPN, CDR2 SVGIG (reference sequence). CDR3 length equals 15 residues. This chain's CDR3 is CAWSSGHFSGNTIYF. CDR3 nucleotides: TGTGCCTGGAGTAGTGGACATTTCTCTGGAAACACCATATATTTT. Based on the CDR3 plus reference TRBV30 and TRBJ1-3, the full variable domain is SQTIHQWPATLVQPVGSPLSLECTVEGTSNPNLYWYRQAAGRGLQLLFYSVGIGQISSEVPQNLSASRPQDRQFILSSKKLLLSDSGFYLCAWSSGHFSGNTIYFGEGSWLTVV.

This chain joins TRBV7-2 and TRBJ2-1; D may be TRBD2 (6 bases). CDR3 length: 13 residues. Trimming cost V 4 bases and J 4 bases, with 8 bases left between them. Germline V lookup: CDR1 SGHTA, CDR2 FQGNSA. CDR3 in amino acids: CASSSGLYNEQFF. CDR3 DNA: TGTGCCAGCAGCTCGGGACTTTACAATGAGCAGTTCTTC. The whole variable domain, remainder taken from reference TRBV7-2 and TRBJ2-1, is GAGVSQSPSNKVTEKGKDVELRCDPISGHTALYWYRQSLGQGLEFLIYFQGNSAPDKSGLPSDRFSAERTGGSVSTLTIQRTQQEDSAVYLCASSSGLYNEQFFGPGTRLTVL.

This clonotype showed up many times. This sequence joins TRBV20-1 and TRBJ1-5; D is possibly TRBD1 (5 bases). The germline CDR1 and CDR2 sequences are DFQATT and SNEGSKA (reference sequence). The CDR3 extends over 13 amino acids. Trimming took 6 bases from V and 7 from J, leaving 16 bases between them. The DNA for the CDR3 is TGCAGTGCCGAGCGGGGGGGTTTCCAGCCCCAGCATTTT. Protein: CSAERGGFQPQHF.

This clonotype showed up many times. The genes are TRBV7-2 and TRBJ1-2, with D possibly being TRBD1 (5 bases). Germline V gene data show CDR1 as SGHTA and CDR2 as FQGNSA. CDR3 length equals 14 residues. Trimming left V 5 bases short and J 4 bases short, with 14 bases between. CDR3 coding DNA: TGTGCCAGCAGCCCAGGGCTTGTGGCCTATGGCTACACCTTC. Translation gives CASSPGLVAYGYTF.

This clonotype came up many times. This chain links TRBV6-5 with TRBJ1-2; 7 positions match TRBD1. V dropped 2 bases and J dropped 8; count of bases not matched to a gene: 8. Germline CDR1 MNHEY, CDR2 SVGAGI. The CDR3 has 14 amino acids. The CDR3 coding sequence is TGTGCCAGCAGTTACCTGACAGGGCTTGGCGGCTACACCTTC. It is translated as CASSYLTGLGGYTF.

This clonotype was picked up many times. The CDR3, as DNA: TGTGCCAGCAGCCAGAGAGTCCAAGAGACCCAGTACTTC. Translating it yields CASSQRVQETQYF. The V call is TRBV12-3 or TRBV12-4, the J call TRBJ2-5; D is ambiguous. V was cut by 6 bases and J by 1 base, with 9 bases left in between. The CDR3 is 13 residues long.

This clonotype was recorded at least ten times. The V gene is TRBV20-1, the J gene TRBJ2-3; D ambiguous. Deletions cut 5 bases from V and 5 bases from J, with 8 bases between. CDR1 and CDR2 from the germline V gene are DFQATT and SNEGSKA (reference sequence). There are 11 residues in the CDR3. This CDR3 reads CSAPVRDTQYF. The CDR3 bases are TGCAGTGCTCCCGTGAGAGATACGCAGTATTTT.

Ten or more counts support this clonotype. The rearrangement links TRBV7-8 to TRBJ2-7, with a tentative D call TRBD1 (7 bases). V dropped 1 base and J dropped 0 bases, with 10 bases sitting between them. Germline V lookup: CDR1 SGHVS, CDR2 FQNEAQ. The CDR3 runs to 15 residues. The CDR3 DNA follows: TGTGCCAGCAGCTTAGTGCGGGACAGCTCCTACGAGCAGTACTTC. Translated: CASSLVRDSSYEQYF. The full variable domain, rest sourced from reference TRBV7-8 and TRBJ2-7, is GAGVSQSPRYKVAKRGQDVALRCDPISGHVSLFWYQQALGQGPEFLTYFQNEAQLDKSGLPSDRFFAERPEGSVSTLKIQRTQQEDSAVYLCASSLVRDSSYEQYFGPGTRLTVT.